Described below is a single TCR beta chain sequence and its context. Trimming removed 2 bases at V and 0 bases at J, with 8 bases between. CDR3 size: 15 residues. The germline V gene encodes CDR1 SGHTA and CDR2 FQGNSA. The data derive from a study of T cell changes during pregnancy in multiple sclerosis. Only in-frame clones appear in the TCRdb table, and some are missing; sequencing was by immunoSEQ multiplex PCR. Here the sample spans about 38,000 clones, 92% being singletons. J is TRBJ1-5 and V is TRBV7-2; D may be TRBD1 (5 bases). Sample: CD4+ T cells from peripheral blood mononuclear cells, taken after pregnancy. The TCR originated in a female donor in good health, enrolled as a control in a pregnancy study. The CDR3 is CASSLSTDSNQPQHF. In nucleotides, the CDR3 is TGTGCCAGCAGCTTATCGACAGATAGCAATCAGCCCCAGCATTTT.